This is a list of T cell receptor beta chains from one sample in a study of Graves' ophthalmopathy and Graves' hyperthyroidism. TCRdb recomputed calls from the multiplex PCR reads with MiXCR, one row per CDR3 protein. The sample holds fewer than 600,000 distinct CDR3 sequences; roughly an eighth are singletons and the top ten take about 9.4%. Sequenced input: blood. The origin of the receptors is a woman aged 25 to 39 with Graves' ophthalmopathy. Both conserved end residues are part of each CDR3. The D gene is left open where the match is weak. Not all rows give a size; the values are once, few, many and, for expanded clones, a class.

d_gene	abundance	v_gene	j_gene	CDR3aa	CDR3nt
-	-	TRBV18	TRBJ2-5	CASSKSEAQYF	TGTGCCAGCTCGAAGTCGGAGGCCCAGTACTTC
-	many	TRBV6-2/TRBV6-3	TRBJ1-1	CASSLALSGTEAFF	TGTGCCAGCTCCCTGGCCCTATCAGGGACTGAAGCTTTCTTT
TRBD1	many	TRBV5-1	TRBJ1-2	CASSWDRGLYGYTF	TGCGCCAGCAGCTGGGACAGGGGGCTCTATGGCTACACCTTC
-	-	TRBV7-2	TRBJ1-2	CASSSQHWDPYGYTF	TGTGCCAGCAGCTCCCAACATTGGGACCCCTATGGCTACACCTTC
TRBD1	many	TRBV27	TRBJ1-1	CASSLRRTGIDYPSPNTEAFF	TGTGCCAGCAGTTTACGTAGGACAGGGATCGATTATCCTTCCCCGAACACTGAAGCTTTCTTT
TRBD2	many	TRBV11-2	TRBJ2-3	CASARLADTDTQYF	TGTGCCAGCGCAAGGCTAGCGGATACAGATACGCAGTATTTT
-	-	TRBV7-9	TRBJ2-2	CASSLDPTGPGELFF	TGTGCCAGCAGCTTGGATCCCACAGGGCCCGGGGAGCTGTTTTTT
-	-	TRBV5-1	TRBJ2-5	CASSPTHQKETQYF	TGCGCCAGCAGTCCTACCCATCAAAAAGAGACCCAGTACTTC
-	-	TRBV11-3	TRBJ2-7	CASSLVPRTDYEQYF	TGTGCCAGCAGCTTGGTACCCAGGACTGATTACGAGCAGTACTTC
-	-	TRBV29-1	TRBJ1-2	CSVEEADTYPYGYTF	TGCAGCGTTGAAGAGGCGGACACTTACCCCTATGGCTACACCTTC
-	many	TRBV11-2	TRBJ1-5	CASSASQGTLYNQPQHF	TGTGCCAGCAGCGCGAGCCAGGGCACCTTATACAATCAGCCCCAGCATTTT
-	many	TRBV28	TRBJ1-2	CASSSTEGGYTF	TGTGCCAGCAGTTCTACGGAGGGTGGCTACACCTTC
-	-	TRBV30	TRBJ1-5	CAWSAGSGQPQHF	TGTGCCTGGAGTGCAGGGTCGGGTCAGCCCCAGCATTTT
TRBD1	many	TRBV28	TRBJ1-6	CASRATGQADSPLHF	TGTGCCAGCAGGGCAACTGGACAGGCAGATTCACCCCTCCACTTT
-	-	TRBV28	TRBJ1-1	CASSSAPGENTEAFF	TGTGCCAGCAGTTCTGCCCCAGGGGAGAACACTGAAGCTTTCTTT
-	many	TRBV30	TRBJ2-7	CAWSRDWPYEQYF	TGTGCCTGGAGTAGGGACTGGCCCTACGAGCAGTACTTC
-	many	TRBV28	TRBJ2-2	CASSLRRAGELFF	TGTGCCAGCAGTTTAAGACGAGCCGGGGAGCTGTTTTTT
TRBD1	few	TRBV20-1	TRBJ2-7	CSARTGGGFYEQYF	TGCAGTGCTCGGACAGGGGGAGGATTCTACGAGCAGTACTTC
-	-	TRBV11-3	TRBJ1-1	CASSLVGQGAQAFF	TGTGCCAGCAGCTTAGTCGGACAAGGAGCCCAAGCTTTCTTT
TRBD2	many	TRBV12-3/TRBV12-4	TRBJ2-7	CASSTPGGLEQYF	TGTGCCAGCAGTACCCCGGGAGGGCTCGAGCAGTACTTC
-	many	TRBV4-1	TRBJ2-2	CASSQESQGTGELFF	TGCGCCAGCAGCCAAGAGAGCCAAGGCACCGGGGAGCTGTTTTTT
-	many	TRBV12-3/TRBV12-4	TRBJ1-5	CASSFARDQPQHF	TGTGCCAGCAGTTTCGCGAGGGATCAGCCCCAGCATTTT
-	many	TRBV30	TRBJ1-5	CAWSVRTVEGSNQPQHF	TGTGCCTGGAGTGTTCGGACAGTTGAGGGGAGCAATCAGCCCCAGCATTTT
-	few	TRBV5-6	TRBJ2-2	CASSLLGQSTNTGELFF	TGTGCCAGCAGCTTGCTAGGACAGTCCACGAACACCGGGGAGCTGTTTTTT
-	many	TRBV15	TRBJ2-7	CATSRVSANYEQYF	TGTGCCACCAGCAGGGTTAGTGCGAACTACGAGCAGTACTTC
-	many	TRBV28	TRBJ1-2	CASSPPGTAYGYTF	TGTGCCAGCAGTCCCCCCGGGACGGCCTATGGCTACACCTTC
-	many	TRBV30	TRBJ1-1	CAWWTANTEAFF	TGTGCCTGGTGGACAGCGAACACTGAAGCTTTCTTT
-	-	TRBV6-1	TRBJ1-1	CASSGAAPNTEAFF	TGTGCCAGCAGTGGTGCAGCGCCGAACACTGAAGCTTTCTTT
TRBD1	many	TRBV19	TRBJ1-1	CASSKRQGIDEAFF	TGTGCCAGTAGTAAGCGACAGGGGATCGATGAAGCTTTCTTT
TRBD2	many	TRBV6-2/TRBV6-3	TRBJ2-7	CASSYSPLHGRAYEQYF	TGTGCCAGCAGTTACTCGCCCCTCCACGGGAGGGCCTACGAGCAGTACTTC
-	many	TRBV12-3/TRBV12-4	TRBJ1-1	CASSQKFSWGMNTEAFF	TGTGCCAGCTCCCAGAAGTTTTCGTGGGGGATGAACACTGAAGCTTTCTTT
-	many	TRBV28	TRBJ1-5	CASSRTRHSNQPQHF	TGTGCCAGCAGTCGGACCAGACATAGCAATCAGCCCCAGCATTTT
-	once	TRBV6-1	TRBJ2-5	CASSEWAAGRETQYF	TGTGCCAGCAGTGAGTGGGCAGCGGGTCGAGAGACCCAGTACTTC
-	many	TRBV2	TRBJ1-6	CASSPRGGIDNSPLHF	TGTGCCAGCAGCCCCAGGGGAGGGATTGATAATTCACCCCTCCACTTT
-	-	TRBV6-4	TRBJ2-7	CASRPNRVYEQYF	TGTGCCAGCAGACCCAACAGGGTCTACGAGCAGTACTTC
TRBD1	-	TRBV6-1	TRBJ1-5	CASTTGTGEQPQRF	TGTGCCAGCACAACTGGGACAGGGGAACAGCCCCAGCGTTTT
TRBD2	-	TRBV12-3/TRBV12-4	TRBJ2-7	CASSSLAGGLFYEQYF	TGTGCCAGCAGTAGCCTAGCGGGGGGCCTTTTCTACGAGCAGTACTTC
TRBD1	many	TRBV11-2	TRBJ2-7	CASSSNQGVGYEQYF	TGTGCCAGCAGCTCTAATCAGGGGGTAGGCTACGAGCAGTACTTC
-	many	TRBV28	TRBJ2-6	CASSARPGAGANVLTF	TGTGCCAGCAGTGCCAGACCGGGGGCCGGGGCCAACGTCCTGACTTTC
TRBD1	-	TRBV20-1	TRBJ1-1	CSATPVGQGEGMNTEAFF	TGCAGTGCAACCCCTGTCGGACAGGGGGAGGGGATGAACACTGAAGCTTTCTTT
TRBD2	-	TRBV6-2/TRBV6-3	TRBJ2-5	CASSYSMASGTKETQYF	TGTGCCAGCAGTTACTCGATGGCTAGCGGGACCAAAGAGACCCAGTACTTC
-	many	TRBV2	TRBJ2-5	CASSEVETQYF	TGTGCCAGCAGTGAAGTAGAGACCCAGTACTTC
-	-	TRBV11-2	TRBJ2-7	CASSQSGLIYEQYF	TGTGCCAGCAGCCAGTCGGGGCTTATATACGAGCAGTACTTC
-	-	TRBV30	TRBJ2-5	CAWSVQGWETQYF	TGTGCCTGGAGTGTTCAGGGGTGGGAGACCCAGTACTTC
-	many	TRBV19	TRBJ1-2	CASSSGDVYGYTF	TGTGCCAGTAGTTCCGGGGACGTCTATGGCTACACCTTC
-	many	TRBV5-1	TRBJ1-1	CASSPAANTEAFF	TGCGCCAGCAGCCCCGCGGCGAACACTGAAGCTTTCTTT
TRBD1	many	TRBV28	TRBJ1-2	CASSSPGQGPIGDGYTF	TGTGCCAGCAGTTCTCCGGGACAGGGCCCCATTGGGGATGGCTACACCTTC
-	many	TRBV11-2	TRBJ2-5	CASSLGPLQVWTQYF	TGTGCCAGCAGCTTAGGCCCCCTACAGGTCTGGACCCAGTACTTC
-	few	TRBV5-5	TRBJ2-7	CASSLSGTYLYEQYF	TGTGCCAGCAGCTTGTCCGGGACCTACCTCTACGAGCAGTACTTC
-	many	TRBV19	TRBJ1-5	CASSTQGLNQPQHF	TGTGCCAGTAGTACCCAGGGACTGAATCAGCCCCAGCATTTT